The present entry profiles one TCR beta chain with its context. Its target is unknown. This entry is derived from a study of T cell repertoires in cytomegalovirus infection. Study-level information: Matching HLA type, along with CMV infection, was indicated by public TCR beta signatures. General study results and limits: The study found HLA-C-restricted CMV-specific TCR beta clonotypes dominating the ex vivo response. The cumulative frequency of public TCR beta families distinguished individuals who carried CMV together with the relevant HLA.

TCRdb re-derived calls from the reads in MiXCR, one entry per CDR3 protein. The table has roughly 640,000 distinct CDR3 sequences, 20% to 25% seen once. V dropped 6 bases and J dropped 10; count of bases not matched to a gene: 8. The CDR3 is made up of 13 amino acids. Germline values: CDR1 MGHDK, CDR2 SYGVNS. This sequence was found in a human donor in good health (CMV status not recorded). Some clones in this sample may be carry-over from other donors' samples. The sequenced sample was CD8+ T cells from PBMCs. This chain connects TRBV25-1 to TRBJ1-1; 10 bases fit TRBD1. The CDR3 region is CASRKGQGRGAFF. CDR3 DNA: TGTGCCAGCAGAAAGGGACAGGGGAGGGGAGCTTTCTTT.